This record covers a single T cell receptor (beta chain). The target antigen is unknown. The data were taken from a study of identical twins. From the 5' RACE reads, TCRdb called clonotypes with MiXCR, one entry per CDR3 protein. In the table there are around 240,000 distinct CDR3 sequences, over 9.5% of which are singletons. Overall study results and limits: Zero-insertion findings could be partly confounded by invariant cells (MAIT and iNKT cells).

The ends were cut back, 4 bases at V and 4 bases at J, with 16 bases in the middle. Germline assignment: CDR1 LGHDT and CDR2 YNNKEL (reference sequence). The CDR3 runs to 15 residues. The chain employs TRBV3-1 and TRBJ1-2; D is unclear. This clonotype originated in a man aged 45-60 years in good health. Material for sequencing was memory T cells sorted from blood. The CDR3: CASSRPGEGGYGYTF. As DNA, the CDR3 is TGTGCCAGCAGCCGACCCGGGGAGGGAGGCTATGGCTACACCTTC.